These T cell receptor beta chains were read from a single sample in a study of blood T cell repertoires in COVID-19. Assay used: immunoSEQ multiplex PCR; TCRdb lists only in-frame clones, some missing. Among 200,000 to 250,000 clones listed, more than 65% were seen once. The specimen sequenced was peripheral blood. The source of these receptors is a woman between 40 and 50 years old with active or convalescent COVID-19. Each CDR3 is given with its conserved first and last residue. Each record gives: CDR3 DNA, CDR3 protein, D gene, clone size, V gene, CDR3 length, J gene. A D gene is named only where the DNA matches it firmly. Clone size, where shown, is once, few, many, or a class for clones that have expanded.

TGTGCCAGCGGGAGCCCGGGACAGGGTGGAACTGAAGCTTTCTTT CASGSPGQGGTEAFF TRBD1 NA TRBV2 15 TRBJ1-1
TGTGCCACCTCAGGGGTGGGGACGGACACTGAAGCTTTCTTT CATSGVGTDTEAFF NA NA TRBV10-3 14 TRBJ1-1
TGCGCCAGCAGTGACAGGGGACGGACCGGGGAGCTGTTTTTT CASSDRGRTGELFF NA NA TRBV10-2 14 TRBJ2-2
TGTGCCATCAGTGAGTCGTCTATGTTCGAAGCTTTCTTT CAISESSMFEAFF NA few TRBV10-3 13 TRBJ1-1
TGTGCCAGCAGGAAGACGCAGGGATTCAGCTCCTACGAGCAGTACTTC CASRKTQGFSSYEQYF NA NA TRBV28 16 TRBJ2-7
TGTGCCAGCGTACCAGATGGCGGGGGGGCCTACAATGAGCAGTTCTTC CASVPDGGGAYNEQFF TRBD2 once TRBV9 16 TRBJ2-1
TGTGCCAGTAGTGACGGGACAGGGGGCTCTGGGGCCAACGTCCTGACTTTC CASSDGTGGSGANVLTF TRBD1 NA TRBV19 17 TRBJ2-6
TGCGCCAGCAGTGAGTCGTCAGGAACTGGTTCACCCCTCCACTTT CASSESSGTGSPLHF NA NA TRBV10-1 15 TRBJ1-6
TGTGCCAGCAGCCGCCAGGGGGCATTGGATGAAAAACTGTTTTTT CASSRQGALDEKLFF TRBD1 NA TRBV6-5 15 TRBJ1-4
TGTGCCAGCAGCTTCGGGACAGTTTTTTTAGCCAAAAACATTCAGTACTTC CASSFGTVFLAKNIQYF TRBD1 NA TRBV7-2 17 TRBJ2-4
TGTGCCAGCAGCTCCACCACAGGGGTAGATGGCTACACCTTC CASSSTTGVDGYTF TRBD1 NA TRBV11-2 14 TRBJ1-2
TGTGCCAGCAATTGGGGGGTGGGTCAGCCCCAGCATTTT CASNWGVGQPQHF NA NA TRBV12-3/TRBV12-4 13 TRBJ1-5
TGTGCCAGCAGTGATAGGACAGGGGTGGGTGGGGCCAACGTCCTGACTTTC CASSDRTGVGGANVLTF TRBD1 NA TRBV2 17 TRBJ2-6
TGTGCCTGGAGTAAGTGGGAGTATGAGGAGAACACTGAAGCTTTCTTT CAWSKWEYEENTEAFF NA few TRBV30 16 TRBJ1-1
TGCAGCGTTACAGGGTCCGACTATGGCTACACCTTC CSVTGSDYGYTF NA NA TRBV29-1 12 TRBJ1-2
TGTGCCAGCAGCCCGGACAGGGGAGCTTGGAATGAAAAACTGTTTTTT CASSPDRGAWNEKLFF TRBD1 once TRBV5-8 16 TRBJ1-4
TGTGCCAGCAGCTTCTTCGGGGGCTACGAGCAGTACTTC CASSFFGGYEQYF NA NA TRBV5-4 13 TRBJ2-7
TGTGCCAGCAGGGAGGCTCGGACAGTCTTCGGAAACACCATATATTTT CASREARTVFGNTIYF NA NA TRBV2 16 TRBJ1-3
TGTGCCAGTAGTATAAACGGGGACAGCCTCTATGGCTACACCTTC CASSINGDSLYGYTF TRBD1 NA TRBV19 15 TRBJ1-2
TGTGCAAGTCGCTTTGCCGAGGGAGACACATATGGCTACACCTTC CASRFAEGDTYGYTF NA NA TRBV12-2 15 TRBJ1-2
TGTGCCAGCAGCTCGACTAGCGGGGCCACAGATACGCAGTATTTT CASSSTSGATDTQYF TRBD2 NA TRBV11-1 15 TRBJ2-3
TGTGCCAGTAGCTCAACTCTTTTCAGGGGATACACTGAAGCTTTCTTT CASSSTLFRGYTEAFF NA NA TRBV19 16 TRBJ1-1
TGTGCCAGCAGCGCCCATCGCGCTAGCACAGATACGCAGTATTTT CASSAHRASTDTQYF NA NA TRBV9 15 TRBJ2-3
TGTGCCAGCAGTTGGGCAGGCGGGACAGATACGCAGTATTTT CASSWAGGTDTQYF NA NA TRBV27 14 TRBJ2-3
TGCGCCAGCAGATCGAGAACAGGGGACGAGCAGTACTTC CASRSRTGDEQYF TRBD1 NA TRBV5-1 13 TRBJ2-7
TGTGCCAGCAGCTTTGATAGGGGCGGGGCTGAAGCTTTCTTT CASSFDRGGAEAFF NA NA TRBV11-2 14 TRBJ1-1
TGTGCCAGCGGGCCGGGACAGGGTGTCCATAGCAATCAGCCCCAGCATTTT CASGPGQGVHSNQPQHF TRBD1 NA TRBV27 17 TRBJ1-5
TGTGCCAGCAGCCGAGCCGGGACAACCCGATCTGGAAACACCATATATTTT CASSRAGTTRSGNTIYF NA NA TRBV7-8 17 TRBJ1-3
TGTGCCAGCAGGTCGGGGACTCTACGCACAGATACGCAGTATTTT CASRSGTLRTDTQYF NA NA TRBV28 15 TRBJ2-3
TGTGCCAGCAGTTACTTTGCGGAAAACTATGGCTACACCTTC CASSYFAENYGYTF NA once TRBV6-6 14 TRBJ1-2
TGTGCCAGCAGTGAAAGTACAGGGTTAGGCGAAAAACTGTTTTTT CASSESTGLGEKLFF NA NA TRBV25-1 15 TRBJ1-4
TGTGCCAGTAGTATGCAGAGGGACACTGAAGCTTTCTTT CASSMQRDTEAFF NA NA TRBV19 13 TRBJ1-1
TGCGCCAGCAGCGAGGGTATGAACACTGAAGCTTTCTTT CASSEGMNTEAFF NA few TRBV5-1 13 TRBJ1-1
TGCGCCAGCAGCTTGGACGGAGGGTTACGGAGGACTGAAGCTTTCTTT CASSLDGGLRRTEAFF NA NA TRBV5-1 16 TRBJ1-1
TGTGCCAGCAGTTACGACAGCCAGTCCGGCTCTGGAAACACCATATATTTT CASSYDSQSGSGNTIYF NA NA TRBV6-7 17 TRBJ1-3
TGTGCCAGTAGTTGGACATCCAATCAGCCCCAGCATTTT CASSWTSNQPQHF NA NA TRBV19 13 TRBJ1-5
TGTGCCAGCAGGGAAGACAGGGGAAGGTATGGCTACACCTTC CASREDRGRYGYTF TRBD1 NA TRBV2 14 TRBJ1-2
TGTGCCAGCACCGAAGTGAGGGTAAACTATGGCTACACCTTC CASTEVRVNYGYTF NA NA TRBV2 14 TRBJ1-2